The 7 T cell receptor beta chains below were found in one sample sequenced in a study of blood T cells in healthy people across ages. Combining a sample-barcoded 5' primer with a J-beta primer mix, a second PCR ran for roughly 6 to 11 cycles. TCRdb re-called the 5' RACE reads through MiXCR, storing one row per CDR3 protein. The repertoire holds 890,000 or so distinct CDR3 sequences, with approximately 67% as singletons. Sequencing used blood. The receptors shown here come from a man in his thirties or forties in good health.

This clonotype was found a few times. J is TRBJ1-2 and V is TRBV9, with D unclear. Germline CDR1 is SGDLS and CDR2 is YYNGEE. Trimming removed 2 bases at V and 0 bases at J, with 8 bases between. This CDR3 comprises 14 residues. CDR3 region: CASSVGWANYGYTF. In DNA form, the CDR3 reads TGTGCCAGCAGCGTGGGGTGGGCTAACTATGGCTACACCTTC. Supplemented by reference TRBV9 and TRBJ1-2, the full variable domain reads DSGVTQTPKHLITATGQRVTLRCSPRSGDLSVYWYQQSLDQGLQFLIQYYNGEERAKGNILERFSAQQFPDLHSELNLSSLELGDSALYFCASSVGWANYGYTFGSGTRLTVV.

The rearrangement uses TRBV28 and TRBJ2-1, with TRBD2 matching over 11 bases. Germline V gene data show CDR1 as MDHEN and CDR2 as SYDVKM. The CDR3 covers 15 residues. The V gene end was trimmed by 6 bases and the J gene end by 9 bases; junction bases not matched to a gene: 10. CDR3 residues: CASSQLSGGAAEQFF. DNA of the CDR3: TGTGCCAGCAGCCAGCTTAGCGGGGGGGCAGCTGAGCAGTTCTTC.

The chain couples TRBV27 to TRBJ1-6; 7 positions match TRBD1. Germline V gene data show CDR1 as MNHEY and CDR2 as SMNVEV (reference sequence). The V segment lost 4 bases and the J segment 8 bases; nucleotides outside the gene matches: 11. CDR3 length: 16 amino acids. In DNA form, the CDR3 reads TGTGCCAGCAGTTCCTCGACAGGGTGGTTGGATTCACCCCTCCACTTT. Translated: CASSSSTGWLDSPLHF.

The rearrangement links TRBV4-3 to TRBJ1-2, with D uncertain. The CDR3 is 16 residues long. CDR1 and CDR2 (germline): LGHNA, YSLEER. The germline V and J ends were trimmed by 1 base and 2 bases, with 14 bases remaining between them. The CDR3 here is CASSQGQGLSNYGYTF. In DNA form, the CDR3 reads TGCGCCAGCAGCCAAGGCCAAGGTCTTTCGAACTATGGCTACACCTTC.

V gene TRBV9 combines with J gene TRBJ2-7; TRBD1 or TRBD2 may be the D gene (7 bases each). The CDR3 extends over 15 amino acids. CDR1 and CDR2 (germline): SGDLS, YYNGEE. V was pared by 4 bases and J by 2 bases, with 16 bases between. The CDR3 DNA follows: TGTGCCAGCAGCCGCCTGGGAGGGGGCCCCTACGAGCAGTACTTC. Its translation is CASSRLGGGPYEQYF. Full variable domain (missing parts from reference TRBV9 and TRBJ2-7): DSGVTQTPKHLITATGQRVTLRCSPRSGDLSVYWYQQSLDQGLQFLIQYYNGEERAKGNILERFSAQQFPDLHSELNLSSLELGDSALYFCASSRLGGGPYEQYFGPGTRLTVT.

The DNA for the CDR3 is TGCAGCGGGTGGGGACAGGGCGAGTACAATGAGCAGTTCTTC. This sequence encodes CSGWGQGEYNEQFF. The chain has TRBV29-1 and TRBJ2-1, with TRBD1 identical over 9 bases. The CDR3 runs to 14 residues. V shed 7 bases and J 4 bases; nucleotides not matched to a gene: 8. Germline lookup yields CDR1 SQVTM and CDR2 ANQGSEA.

This clonotype was detected only a few times. The junction departs from the called germline gene at one end, perhaps through a read error. In DNA, the CDR3 is TGTGCCAGCAGTTGGAGGATACGGGTCTCCTACGAGCAGTACTTT. It codes for CASSWRIRVSYEQYF. The chain carries TRBV28 and TRBJ2-7; perhaps TRBD2 as D (5 bases). The CDR3 contains 15 residues. CDR1 and CDR2 (germline): MDHEN, SYDVKM. Looking up the rest from reference TRBV28 and TRBJ2-7 gives the full variable domain: DVKVTQSSRYLVKRTGEKVFLECVQDMDHENMFWYRQDPGLGLRLIYFSYDVKMKEKGDIPEGYSVSREKKERFSLILESASTNQTSMYLCASSWRIRVSYEQYFGPGTRLTVT.